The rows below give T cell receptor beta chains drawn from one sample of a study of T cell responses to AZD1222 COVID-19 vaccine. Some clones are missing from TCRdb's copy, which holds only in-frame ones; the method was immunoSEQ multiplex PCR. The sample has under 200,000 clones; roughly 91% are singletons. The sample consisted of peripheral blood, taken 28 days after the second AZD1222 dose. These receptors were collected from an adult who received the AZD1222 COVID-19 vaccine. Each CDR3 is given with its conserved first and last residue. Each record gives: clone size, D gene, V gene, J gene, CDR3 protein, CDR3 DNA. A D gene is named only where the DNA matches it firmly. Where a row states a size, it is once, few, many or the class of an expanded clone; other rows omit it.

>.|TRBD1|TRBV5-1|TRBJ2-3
CASSPGDRGTDTQYF
TGCGCCAGCAGCCCCGGGGACAGGGGCACAGATACGCAGTATTTT
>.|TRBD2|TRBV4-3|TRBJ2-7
CASSQGLAGGPEQYF
TGCGCCAGCAGCCAAGGGCTAGCGGGAGGTCCCGAGCAGTACTTC
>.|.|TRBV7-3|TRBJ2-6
CASSSNSGANVLTF
TGTGCCAGCAGTTCCAATTCTGGGGCCAACGTCCTGACTTTC
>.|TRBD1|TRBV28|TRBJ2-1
CASSRDRGPYNEQFF
TGTGCCAGCAGCCGCGACAGGGGGCCCTACAATGAGCAGTTCTTC
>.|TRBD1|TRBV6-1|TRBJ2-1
CASIPGWTGNNEQFF
TGTGCCAGCATCCCCGGGTGGACAGGGAACAATGAGCAGTTCTTC
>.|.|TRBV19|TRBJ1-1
CASSGRGGAEAFF
TGTGCCAGTAGTGGTAGGGGAGGGGCTGAAGCTTTCTTT
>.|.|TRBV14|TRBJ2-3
CASSPRDSDTQYF
TGTGCCAGCAGCCCAAGAGACTCAGATACGCAGTATTTT
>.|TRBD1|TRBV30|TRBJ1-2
CAWSPGGGGYTF
TGTGCCTGGAGCCCAGGGGGCGGTGGCTACACCTTC
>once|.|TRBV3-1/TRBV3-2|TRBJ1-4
CASSQKGYGEKLFF
TGTGCCAGCAGCCAAAAAGGGTACGGCGAAAAACTGTTTTTT
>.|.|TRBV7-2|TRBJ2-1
CASSLLEDEQFF
TGTGCCAGCAGCTTATTGGAGGATGAGCAGTTCTTC
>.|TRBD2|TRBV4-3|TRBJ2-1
CASSQGLAGGPVEQFF
TGCGCCAGCAGCCAAGGTCTAGCGGGAGGGCCCGTTGAGCAGTTCTTC
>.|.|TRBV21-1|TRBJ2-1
CASSSLFAHHNEQFF
TGTGCCAGCAGCAGTCTCTTCGCACACCACAATGAGCAGTTCTTC
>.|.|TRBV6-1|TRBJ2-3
CASSESWDTQYF
TGTGCCAGCAGTGAATCTTGGGATACGCAGTATTTT
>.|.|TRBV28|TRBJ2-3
CASSLTFPGAQYF
TGTGCCAGCAGTTTAACTTTTCCCGGGGCGCAGTATTTT
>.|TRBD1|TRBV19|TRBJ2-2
CASSIRRGPGGELFF
TGTGCCAGTAGTATTCGCAGGGGGCCGGGCGGGGAGCTGTTTTTT
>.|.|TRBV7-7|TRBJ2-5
CASSFARAETQYF
TGTGCTAGCAGCTTCGCCAGGGCGGAGACCCAGTACTTC
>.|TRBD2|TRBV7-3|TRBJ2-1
CASSPGRTSGIDEQFF
TGTGCCAGCAGCCCGGGGCGAACTAGCGGGATCGATGAGCAGTTCTTC
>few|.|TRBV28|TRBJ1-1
CASKEQLNTEAFF
TGTGCCAGTAAGGAACAGTTGAACACTGAAGCTTTCTTT
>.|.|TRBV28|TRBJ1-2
CASRTGEYGYTF
TGTGCCAGCAGAACAGGAGAATATGGCTACACCTTC
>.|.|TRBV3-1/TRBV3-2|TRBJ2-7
CASSQARTFTKAPYEQYF
TGTGCCAGCAGCCAAGCTAGGACTTTCACCAAAGCCCCTTACGAGCAGTACTTC